The 23 T cell receptor beta chains given below trace back to one sample, sequenced in a study of control samples from healthy donors and cancer patients. The table came from immunoSEQ multiplex PCR; TCRdb's copy has only in-frame clones and leaves some out. Of 57,000 or so clones in the sample, around 94% were seen once. The sequenced material came from blood. Receptor source: a man between 25 and 39 years old in good health.

DNA of the CDR3: TGTGCCAGCAGCCGAAAAGCCGGGACTAGCGGGTCAGATACGCAGTATTTT. Translated: CASSRKAGTSGSDTQYF. The chain combines TRBV9 with TRBJ2-3, with TRBD2 matching over 12 bases. CDR1 is SGDLS, CDR2 YYNGEE, per germline. The CDR3 spans 17 residues. V shed 4 bases, J shed 4 bases, and the junction held 10 bases outside the gene matches. The full variable domain, with the rest looked up from reference TRBV9 and TRBJ2-3, is DSGVTQTPKHLITATGQRVTLRCSPRSGDLSVYWYQQSLDQGLQFLIQYYNGEERAKGNILERFSAQQFPDLHSELNLSSLELGDSALYFCASSRKAGTSGSDTQYFGPGTRLTVL.

This clone was counted once. The gene calls are TRBV9 and TRBJ2-1; 7 bases agree with TRBD2. Germline assignment: CDR1 SGDLS and CDR2 YYNGEE. V dropped 2 bases and J dropped 5; count of bases not matched to a gene: 7. CDR3 length: 15 amino acids. Here the CDR3 reads CASSVSGHVDNEQFF. The CDR3 DNA sequence: TGTGCCAGCAGCGTTAGCGGGCACGTCGACAATGAGCAGTTCTTC.

The rearrangement links TRBV4-2 to TRBJ1-1; no clear D gene. The V end lost 0 bases, the J end lost 0 bases, and 8 bases lay between the germline ends. In germline, CDR1 is LGHNA, CDR2 YNFKEQ. This CDR3 has 15 residues. CDR3 loop: CASSQETAMNTEAFF. CDR3 nucleotide sequence: TGTGCCAGCAGCCAAGAGACCGCTATGAACACTGAAGCTTTCTTT.

The rearrangement joins TRBV11-1 to TRBJ2-7, with TRBD1 identical over 7 bases. Germline V lookup: CDR1 SGHAT, CDR2 FQDESV (reference sequence). The CDR3 spans 14 residues. The trim removed 2 bases at V and 1 base at J, leaving 2 bases unmatched. In nucleotides, the CDR3 is TGTGCCAGCAGCTTATTCAGGGGGTCCTACGAGCAGTACTTC. Protein product: CASSLFRGSYEQYF. The complete variable domain, with remaining parts taken from reference TRBV11-1 and TRBJ2-7, reads EAEVAQSPRYKITEKSQAVAFWCDPISGHATLYWYRQILGQGPELLVQFQDESVVDDSQLPKDRFSAERLKGVDSTLKIQPAELGDSAMYLCASSLFRGSYEQYFGPGTRLTVT.

This chain connects TRBV10-1 to TRBJ1-4; D is possibly TRBD1 (5 bases). Trimming took off 8 bases at V and 7 bases at J, with 17 bases between the two ends. This CDR3 is 14 amino acids long. Germline V gene data show CDR1 as WNHNN and CDR2 as SYGVQD (reference sequence). The CDR3 sequence is CASDRVFGTEKLFF. The CDR3 DNA sequence: TGCGCCAGCGATCGTGTGTTCGGGACTGAAAAACTGTTTTTT.

J is TRBJ2-2 and V is TRBV3-1 (or the pseudogene TRBV3-2), with D uncertain. Trimming left V 0 bases short and J 2 bases short, with 10 bases between. The CDR3 has 16 amino acids. Germline CDR1 LGHDT, CDR2 YNNKEL (reference sequence). As DNA, the CDR3 is TGTGCCAGCAGCCAAGATCTATGGATTAACACCGGGGAGCTGTTTTTT. Its protein is CASSQDLWINTGELFF.

The chain employs TRBV28 and TRBJ2-7, with 7 bases lining up with TRBD2. Germline CDR1 MDHEN, CDR2 SYDVKM. This CDR3 contains 15 residues. Unmatched junction bases numbered 15, after V lost 8 bases and J lost 5 bases. The CDR3 DNA sequence: TGTGCCAGCGAAACTAGCGCGGCTTCCTTCGACGAGCAGTACTTC. This sequence encodes CASETSAASFDEQYF.

The chain uses TRBV5-6 and TRBJ2-6; D unresolved. This CDR3 has 16 residues. The germline gives CDR1 SGHDT, CDR2 YYEEEE. Trimming left V 2 bases short and J 0 bases short, with 9 bases between. CDR3: CASSLSVSSGANVLTF. The CDR3 region has the DNA TGTGCCAGCAGCTTATCGGTAAGCTCTGGGGCCAACGTCCTGACTTTC.

This sequence joins TRBV7-9 and TRBJ1-2; 9 bases line up with TRBD1. The length of the CDR3 is 14 residues. J lost 8 bases, V lost 1 base, and 5 bases had no gene match. CDR1 is SEHNR, CDR2 FQNEAQ, per germline (reference sequence). The CDR3 reads CASSLERTGAGYTF. CDR3 DNA: TGTGCCAGCAGCTTAGAGAGGACAGGGGCCGGCTACACCTTC.

The chain uses TRBV2 and TRBJ2-2, with D possibly being TRBD2 (6 bases). The CDR3 sequence is 14 residues long. CDR1 SNHLY and CDR2 FYNNEI come from the germline V gene. Trimming stripped 5 bases from V and 6 bases from J, with 13 bases between. CDR3 DNA: TGTGCCAGCAGTCTCCTGACGGGAGCCGGGGAGCTGTTTTTT. It translates to CASSLLTGAGELFF.

V and J are TRBV28 and TRBJ1-1; D ambiguous. Germline CDR1 is MDHEN and CDR2 is SYDVKM. V was trimmed by 3 bases and J by 4 bases, leaving 15 bases between them. This CDR3 spans 15 amino acids. CDR3 residues: CASSFLGSKVTEAFF. The CDR3 coding sequence is TGTGCCAGCAGTTTTCTAGGGTCGAAAGTCACTGAAGCTTTCTTT.

The CDR3 here is CASSGLAGASTDTQYF. The CDR3 DNA reads as TGTGCCAGCAGTGGCCTAGCGGGGGCAAGCACAGATACGCAGTATTTT. This chain links TRBV6-1 with TRBJ2-3; TRBD2 matches at 10 bases. Germline CDR1 is MNHNS and CDR2 is SASEGT. The CDR3 loop spans 16 amino acids. V lost 4 bases, J lost 0 bases, and 4 bases stayed unmatched.

This sequence joins TRBV19 and TRBJ1-5, with D possibly TRBD1 on 5 matching bases. V was clipped by 0 bases and J by 4 bases, with 16 bases between them. The CDR3 covers 17 residues. Germline V gives CDR1 LNHDA, CDR2 SQIVND (reference sequence). CDR3 DNA sequence: TGTGCCAGTAGTATAGAGGGGCTGAGAGGGTGGAATCAGCCCCAGCATTTT. Encoded protein: CASSIEGLRGWNQPQHF. The complete variable domain, with remaining parts taken from reference TRBV19 and TRBJ1-5, reads DGGITQSPKYLFRKEGQNVTLSCEQNLNHDAMYWYRQDPGQGLRLIYYSQIVNDFQKGDIAEGYSVSREKKESFPLTVTSAQKNPTAFYLCASSIEGLRGWNQPQHFGDGTRLSIL.

This clone was picked up one time. J is TRBJ2-1 and V is TRBV5-4; 12 bases map to TRBD2. This CDR3 is built from 16 residues. V shed 0 bases and J 9 bases; nucleotides not matched to a gene: 7. Germline V gene lookup returns CDR1 SGHNT and CDR2 YYREEE (reference sequence). For the CDR3, the DNA is TGTGCCAGCAGCTTGGAACTAGCGGGAGGCCACGGTGAGCAGTTCTTC. It is translated as CASSLELAGGHGEQFF. The entire variable domain, with the rest obtained from reference TRBV5-4 and TRBJ2-1, is as follows: ETGVTQSPTHLIKTRGQQVTLRCSSQSGHNTVSWYQQALGQGPQFIFQYYREEENGRGNFPPRFSGLQFPNYSSELNVNALELDDSALYLCASSLELAGGHGEQFFGPGTRLTVL.

With respect to this clone: The junction departs from germline at one end; a sequencing error may be responsible. This chain joins TRBV15 and TRBJ1-2, with a tentative D call TRBD1 (5 bases). Germline CDR1 and CDR2: LNHNV and YYDKDF (reference sequence). The CDR3 is 14 residues long. The chain's CDR3 is CATSGETRGYGYTF. CDR3 in DNA: TGTGCCACCAGCGGAGAGACAAGGGGCTATGGCTACACCTTC.

This sequence joins TRBV24-1 and TRBJ2-5; 8 bases fit TRBD2. The CDR3 contains 13 residues. Unmatched junction bases numbered 5, after V lost 7 bases and J lost 5 bases. The germline gives CDR1 KGHDR, CDR2 SFDVKD. CDR3 region: CATSLAGAETQYF. CDR3 sequence (DNA): TGTGCCACCAGCCTAGCGGGTGCTGAGACCCAGTACTTC.

In its sample, this clone was seen once. This chain links TRBV30 with TRBJ1-2, with 11 bases that match TRBD1. Per germline, CDR1 GTSNPN and CDR2 SVGIG (reference sequence). CDR3 size: 13 residues. V was clipped by 4 bases and J by 8 bases; unmatched bases: 6. This CDR3 is CAWNGQGAEGYTF. As DNA, the CDR3 is TGTGCCTGGAATGGACAGGGGGCAGAGGGCTACACCTTC.

The genes are TRBV12-3 or TRBV12-4 and TRBJ1-2; TRBD1 might be the D (5 bases). The CDR3 contains 12 residues. V lost 1 base to trimming and J lost 8 bases, with 8 bases between them. The CDR3 here is CASSLGQGGYTF. The CDR3 DNA reads TGTGCCAGCAGTTTAGGGCAGGGCGGCTACACCTTC.

The chain couples TRBV30 to TRBJ1-4; no definite D call. The CDR3 is 13 amino acids. Germline V CDR1 and CDR2: GTSNPN, SVGIG (reference sequence). CDR3 protein: CSPDGVVDEKLFF. The CDR3 coding sequence is TGTTCACCTGATGGGGTGGTGGATGAAAAACTGTTTTTT.

The chain employs TRBV19 and TRBJ1-2; 7 positions match TRBD1. J lost 2 bases, V lost 3 bases, and 0 bases had no gene match. This CDR3 is 13 amino acids long. Germline CDR1 and CDR2: LNHDA and SQIVND (reference sequence). The CDR3 nucleotides read TGTGCCAGTAGTATGACAGGGAACTATGGCTACACCTTC. Translated: CASSMTGNYGYTF. The variable domain in full, with the rest retrieved from reference TRBV19 and TRBJ1-2, is DGGITQSPKYLFRKEGQNVTLSCEQNLNHDAMYWYRQDPGQGLRLIYYSQIVNDFQKGDIAEGYSVSREKKESFPLTVTSAQKNPTAFYLCASSMTGNYGYTFGSGTRLTVV.

The chain has TRBV25-1 and TRBJ2-7; D remains ambiguous. Trimming pared 3 bases from V and 8 bases from J, leaving 8 bases between. Looked up from germline, CDR1 is MGHDK and CDR2 is SYGVNS. This CDR3 comprises 11 residues. CDR3 coding DNA: TGTGCCAGCAGTGACGGAGTCAAGCAGTACTTC. It codes for CASSDGVKQYF.

The V and J genes are TRBV3-1 (or the pseudogene TRBV3-2) and TRBJ2-5; 7 positions agree with TRBD2. V lost 0 bases to trimming and J lost 5 bases; unmatched junction nucleotides: 0. The CDR3 is 13 residues long. The germline CDR1 and CDR2 sequences are LGHDT and YNNKEL (reference sequence). CDR3 DNA: TGTGCCAGCAGCCAAGACGGGGGGGAGACCCAGTACTTC. Translation gives CASSQDGGETQYF.

This chain joins TRBV5-4 and TRBJ1-1, with D perhaps matching TRBD1 (5 bases). CDR1 is SGHNT and CDR2 is YYREEE in the germline V gene (reference sequence). The V gene lost 2 bases and the J gene lost 0 bases, with 11 bases spanning the gap. This CDR3 is built from 15 residues. The CDR3 loop reads CASSFGHQVNTEAFF. CDR3 coding DNA: TGTGCCAGCAGCTTCGGACACCAGGTGAACACTGAAGCTTTCTTT.